What follows is one T cell receptor beta chain and its context. Its antigen is unknown. Naivety among CD8 cells was defined by CD45RO negativity and positive CCR7 selection, thereby excluding terminally differentiated effector memory CD45RA+ cells. The CDR3 runs to 15 residues. V was cut by 6 bases and J by 2 bases, with 14 bases left in between. Germline CDR1 is MGHRA and CDR2 is YSYEKL. The data were obtained in a study of shared clonotypes between healthy human individuals. Background on the study: Samples came from a couple of female and a few male donors aged 18 to 49.

Study conclusions and caveats: Sequencing depth was expected to affect clonotype sharing among donors. Estimated richness was generally greater in naive than memory subsets. Exclusively blood specimens were collected; tissue repertoires likely differ.

Measured with immunoSEQ multiplex PCR; TCRdb has only the in-frame clones, and not every one. The data show around 2,000,000 clones, with approximately 94% seen just once and 1% to 1.5% held by the top ten. The receptor comes from a man younger than 35 in good health. Material: naive CD8+ T cells sorted from blood. This chain uses TRBV4-1 with TRBJ1-5; no definite D call. The CDR3 nucleotides are TGCGCCAGCAGGGCGGTGGTACTCGGCAATCAGCCCCAGCATTTT. It specifies CASRAVVLGNQPQHF.